These 17 T cell receptor beta chains were all obtained from the same sample, sequenced in a study of blood T cell repertoires in COVID-19. Profiling relied on immunoSEQ multiplex PCR, and the TCRdb table lists in-frame clones only, not all of them. The sample shows approximately 210,000 clones, more than 70% of them seen only once. Sequences were obtained from peripheral blood. These receptors were taken from a woman aged 35 to 49 who had recovered from COVID-19.

The gene calls are TRBV5-4 and TRBJ1-3; TRBD1 matches at 7 bases. Germline CDR1 and CDR2: SGHNT and YYREEE (reference sequence). The CDR3 has 16 residues. With V trimmed by 0 bases and J by 2 bases, 5 bases remained unmatched. The CDR3 loop reads CASSLATGTAGNTIYF. As DNA, the CDR3 is TGTGCCAGCAGCTTGGCCACCGGGACAGCTGGAAACACCATATATTTT.

The chain has TRBV9 and TRBJ2-7, with TRBD1 matching 11 bases. This CDR3 has 18 residues. Germline V gives CDR1 SGDLS, CDR2 YYNGEE. The V and J ends lost 0 bases and 3 bases, in that order; junction bases with no gene match: 11. CDR3 sequence: CASSVGDNSGTGGYEQYF. The CDR3 DNA follows: TGTGCCAGCAGCGTAGGGGACAACTCCGGGACAGGGGGCTACGAGCAGTACTTC.

This clone has just one count. The chain joins TRBV9 to TRBJ1-1; TRBD1 matches 7 bases. From germline, CDR1 is SGDLS and CDR2 YYNGEE. V was clipped by 3 bases and J by 0 bases; unmatched bases: 5. The CDR3 extends over 15 amino acids. The CDR3 reads CASSAGTVMNTEAFF. The DNA for the CDR3 is TGTGCCAGCAGCGCCGGGACAGTCATGAACACTGAAGCTTTCTTT.

V usage is TRBV19 and J usage is TRBJ2-6; D unclear. V was pared by 8 bases and J by 1 base, with 9 bases between. The germline V gene encodes CDR1 LNHDA and CDR2 SQIVND (reference sequence). The CDR3 extends over 14 amino acids. The CDR3 region is CASVRESGANVLTF. Here the CDR3 DNA reads TGTGCCAGTGTCCGCGAGTCTGGGGCCAACGTCCTGACTTTC.

The rearrangement links TRBV19 to TRBJ1-5, with 7 bases lining up with TRBD1. Germline CDR1 reads LNHDA; CDR2 reads SQIVND (reference sequence). The CDR3 runs 15 residues. The V gene end was trimmed by 7 bases and the J gene end by 2 bases; junction bases not matched to a gene: 8. CDR3 region: CASTTGVGGNQPQHF. Written as DNA, the CDR3 is TGTGCCAGTACTACAGGGGTCGGGGGCAATCAGCCCCAGCATTTT.

The chain couples TRBV5-4 to TRBJ2-5, with TRBD1 as a possible D gene (7 bases). Germline V CDR1 and CDR2: SGHNT, YYREEE (reference sequence). V gave up 3 bases and J gave up 4 bases, with 19 bases separating them. The CDR3 length is 16 residues. This chain's CDR3 is CASSSGQVGGGETQYF. As DNA, the CDR3 is TGTGCCAGCAGCTCCGGACAGGTAGGGGGAGGAGAGACCCAGTACTTC.

Concerning this clone itself: Different DNA sequences within this sample yield the same CDR3. V is TRBV7-9 and J is TRBJ1-4; D remains unclear. The CDR3 has 15 amino acids. Trimming cost V 4 bases and J 0 bases, with 9 bases left between them. The germline V gene encodes CDR1 SEHNR and CDR2 FQNEAQ (reference sequence). The CDR3 loop reads CASSSAGTTNEKLFF. CDR3 sequence (DNA): TGTGCCAGCAGCTCGGCGGGTACAACTAATGAAAAACTGTTTTTT.

This rearrangement joins TRBV15 to TRBJ2-5, with 12 positions matching TRBD2. The CDR3 has 17 residues. The V segment lost 0 bases and the J segment 6 bases; nucleotides outside the gene matches: 8. Germline V gene sequence: CDR1 LNHNV, CDR2 YYDKDF (reference sequence). The CDR3 bases are TGTGCCACCAGCAGAGAAACTAGCGGGAGGAGTTTAAAGACCCAGTACTTC. The encoded protein is CATSRETSGRSLKTQYF. Drawing the rest from reference TRBV15 and TRBJ2-5, the complete variable domain is DAMVIQNPRYQVTQFGKPVTLSCSQTLNHNVMYWYQQKSSQAPKLLFHYYDKDFNNEADTPDNFQSRRPNTSFCFLDIRSPGLGDTAMYLCATSRETSGRSLKTQYFGPGTRLLVL.

The chain combines TRBV19 with TRBJ2-1; D is uncertain. CDR3 length: 14 amino acids. The V end lost 3 bases, the J end lost 0 bases, and 6 bases lay between the germline ends. Per germline, CDR1 LNHDA and CDR2 SQIVND (reference sequence). CDR3 region: CASSISSSYNEQFF. In nucleotides, the CDR3 is TGTGCCAGTAGTATTTCGAGCTCCTACAATGAGCAGTTCTTC.

The rearrangement joins TRBV7-8 to TRBJ2-7, with TRBD2 matching over 7 bases. CDR3 length equals 15 residues. Trimming cost V 5 bases and J 3 bases; bases outside gene matches: 10. The V gene's germline CDR1 is SGHVS and CDR2 FQNEAQ. The CDR3 loop reads CASSARRERGYEQYF. As DNA, the CDR3 is TGTGCCAGCAGCGCGCGCCGGGAGCGGGGCTACGAGCAGTACTTC.

The V and J genes are TRBV10-1 and TRBJ1-6; 7 bases agree with TRBD1. The CDR3 has 17 amino acids. V lost 0 bases to trimming and J lost 5 bases; unmatched junction nucleotides: 7. Germline V lookup: CDR1 WNHNN, CDR2 SYGVQD (reference sequence). CDR3 loop: CASSESLEGAHNSPLHF. Written as DNA, the CDR3 is TGCGCCAGCAGTGAGTCACTGGAGGGGGCCCATAATTCACCCCTCCACTTT.

V and J are TRBV19 and TRBJ2-7; 9 nucleotides line up with TRBD1. The V and J ends lost 10 bases and 6 bases, in that order; junction bases with no gene match: 7. The CDR3 loop spans 12 amino acids. CDR1 is LNHDA, CDR2 SQIVND, per germline (reference sequence). CDR3 amino acids: CATRDRDSEQYF. As DNA, the CDR3 is TGTGCCACCCGGGACAGGGACTCCGAGCAGTACTTC.

The V gene is TRBV5-1, the J gene TRBJ2-5; 8 nucleotides agree with TRBD1. Germline V gives CDR1 SGHRS, CDR2 YFSETQ. This CDR3 is 15 amino acids long. The ends lost 3 bases at V and 1 base at J; junction bases unmatched: 5. CDR3 sequence reads: CASSSDRVGQETQYF. The CDR3 DNA follows: TGCGCCAGCAGCTCGGACAGGGTTGGCCAAGAGACCCAGTACTTC.

The rearrangement joins TRBV29-1 to TRBJ2-7, with TRBD1 matching 7 bases. The length of the CDR3 is 12 residues. Germline V gene lookup returns CDR1 SQVTM and CDR2 ANQGSEA. J lost 6 bases, V lost 4 bases, and 6 bases had no gene match. The CDR3 protein is CSVGGQWAEQYF. The CDR3 DNA sequence: TGCAGCGTTGGGGGACAGTGGGCCGAGCAGTACTTC.

The J gene is TRBJ1-4, the V gene TRBV19, with no clear D. The ends were cut back, 2 bases at V and 7 bases at J, with 14 bases in the middle. Germline lookup yields CDR1 LNHDA and CDR2 SQIVND (reference sequence). The CDR3 is 15 amino acids. CDR3 amino acids: CASSIMLGGSEKLFF. The CDR3 coding sequence is TGTGCCAGTAGTATAATGCTTGGTGGCAGTGAAAAACTGTTTTTT. Full variable domain (missing parts from reference TRBV19 and TRBJ1-4): DGGITQSPKYLFRKEGQNVTLSCEQNLNHDAMYWYRQDPGQGLRLIYYSQIVNDFQKGDIAEGYSVSREKKESFPLTVTSAQKNPTAFYLCASSIMLGGSEKLFFGSGTQLSVL.

This sequence joins TRBV19 and TRBJ2-4; D is unclear. The CDR3 extends over 12 amino acids. The V and J ends lost 6 bases and 8 bases respectively, with 11 bases between them. The V gene's germline CDR1 is LNHDA and CDR2 SQIVND (reference sequence). The CDR3 here is CASSFTRDIQYF. The CDR3, as DNA: TGTGCCAGTAGCTTCACCCGGGACATTCAGTACTTC. Filled out from reference TRBV19 and TRBJ2-4, the complete variable domain reads DGGITQSPKYLFRKEGQNVTLSCEQNLNHDAMYWYRQDPGQGLRLIYYSQIVNDFQKGDIAEGYSVSREKKESFPLTVTSAQKNPTAFYLCASSFTRDIQYFGAGTRLSVL.

The CDR3 protein is CASMLRGYSNQPQHF. The DNA for the CDR3 is TGTGCCAGCATGCTACGGGGTTATAGCAATCAGCCCCAGCATTTT. V and J are TRBV6-5 and TRBJ1-5; D gene ambiguous. Germline CDR1 MNHEY, CDR2 SVGAGI. V gave up 7 bases and J gave up 0 bases, with 13 bases separating them. The CDR3 sequence is 15 residues long.